This record concerns one T cell receptor (beta chain) sequence. This sample is drawn from a study of technical replicates of blood from a handful of donors. Clones were read by immunoSEQ multiplex PCR, and TCRdb kept only the in-frame ones, dropping some. The repertoire includes tens of thousands of clones, roughly 90% of them detected once, and over 0.35% sits in the top ten. The CDR3 is 15 amino acids. The V gene lost 3 bases and the J gene lost 4 bases, with 12 bases spanning the gap. The germline V gene has CDR1 MGHDK and CDR2 SYGVNS. The sample taken for sequencing was T cells isolated from PBMCs. The chain recombines TRBV25-1 with TRBJ2-2, with a possible D match to TRBD1 (5 bases). The clonotype comes from a human donor in good health. CDR3 DNA sequence: TGTGCCAGCAGTGACCCTCGAAGGGGCACCGGGGAGCTGTTTTTT. Translation: CASSDPRRGTGELFF.